This T cell receptor beta chain came from a study of T cells in tuberculosis. The time point was: new active TB diagnosis, blood taken before or within 7 days of starting treatment. Tuberculosis was confirmed by positive sputum smear and/or M. tuberculosis culture. Note on this clone: The antigen remains undetermined. The sample carries other DNA sequences with the same CDR3.

Only in-frame clones appear in the TCRdb table, and some are missing; sequencing was by immunoSEQ multiplex PCR. The sample carries around 30,000 clones, approximately 93% recorded once. V was shortened by 3 bases and J by 0 bases, with 5 bases between the two germline ends. The CDR3 has 14 residues. The V gene's germline CDR1 is LNHDA and CDR2 SQIVND (reference sequence). General study results and limits: Shorter CDR3-alpha in active tuberculosis partly drove smaller distances. GEM motif frequencies gave 60% to 70% accuracy; the GMM repertoire gave about 87%.

The rearrangement uses TRBV19 and TRBJ1-4, with D unclear. Here the sequenced sample was PBMCs, taken at tuberculosis diagnosis. This clonotype originated in an adult with tuberculosis. CDR3 residues: CASSISATNEKLFF. The CDR3 DNA reads TGTGCCAGTAGTATTAGCGCAACTAATGAAAAACTGTTTTTT. The whole variable domain, filled in from reference TRBV19 and TRBJ1-4, reads DGGITQSPKYLFRKEGQNVTLSCEQNLNHDAMYWYRQDPGQGLRLIYYSQIVNDFQKGDIAEGYSVSREKKESFPLTVTSAQKNPTAFYLCASSISATNEKLFFGSGTQLSVL.